This T cell receptor (beta chain) was found in a study of blood T cell repertoires in COVID-19 (dated by TCRdb to between 2020 and 2021). Broadly, across the study: Samples from collaborators originated in the United States, Italy and Spain and spanned both the acute and convalescent phases of COVID-19. Nearly every sample came with metadata listing a de-identified subject ID, COVID-19 status, age in years and sex. The samples were drawn from the first 160 participants of the ongoing ImmuneRACE study and from over a thousand subjects provided by 6 global collaborators. Subjects who had been exposed to COVID-19, were actively infected with it, or had recovered from it provided the deeply sampled blood TCRbeta repertoires that made up the dataset. A freely available public database, intended as a resource for researchers studying the immune response to SARS-CoV-2, is where the repertoires were released. HLA class I and class II types, where available, came from metadata supplied by the sample provider rather than from assay-based typing. The prospective study material was composed of cDNA or gDNA derived from T cells, B-cell-depleted T cells, or PBMCs. The paper as a whole reports these results and caveats: Clinical and demographic metadata were provided uncurated, with the amount varying by source and participant.

There are 11 amino acids in the CDR3, from cysteine to phenylalanine inclusive. Only the CDR3 portion is preserved as DNA: 33 bases, with reading frame beginning at the first base. At the junction V is shortened by 7 bases and J by 3 bases, with 7 bases in between. CDR1 and CDR2 (LNHDA, SQIVND) derive from the germline V gene (reference sequence). In Seattle, one collaborating source enrolled patients while the infection was active and tracked those patients longitudinally over the course of disease. Collaborating institutions collected whole blood in K2EDTA tubes following their own protocols. For TCRbeta analysis, collaborators shipped samples in one of three forms: frozen whole blood, isolated PBMCs, or DNA extracted from either of those sample types. A word on this clone: The antigen this receptor binds is unknown. No much larger clonotype is one base removed from it; base qualities were not supplied.

TCRbeta CDR3 regions were amplified from genomic DNA by means of the immunoSEQ Assay, a bias-controlled multiplex PCR. Per the original workflow: The number of nucleated cells in each sample was estimated from the amplification of reference gene primers within the assay. Sequence reads were collapsed and filtered to measure the absolute abundance of every unique TCRbeta CDR3 rearrangement. For each sample, productive Simpson clonality was calculated as the square root of Simpson's diversity index over productive rearrangements. TCRdb took over this immuneACCESS table, retaining in-frame rearrangements with V and J assigned. Such tables are incomplete; in checked studies, under half of the missing clones stem from an unresolved V gene, and the remainder is unexplained. Clone size and V and J calls were adopted from that table, with D and trimming inferred from the DNA. Across this sample there are about 60,000 clones, with roughly 80% seen only once. The ten biggest clones cover about a tenth of the sample.

The chain is assembled from TRBV19 and TRBJ2-7; the D segment cannot be called with confidence. The receptor's source is a man over 45 with COVID-19, enrolled during active disease. The sequencing input was peripheral blood. The nucleotide sequence reads as follows: TGTGCCAGTAAGAACGGCTACGAGCAGTACTTC. Translated, this is CASKNGYEQYF.